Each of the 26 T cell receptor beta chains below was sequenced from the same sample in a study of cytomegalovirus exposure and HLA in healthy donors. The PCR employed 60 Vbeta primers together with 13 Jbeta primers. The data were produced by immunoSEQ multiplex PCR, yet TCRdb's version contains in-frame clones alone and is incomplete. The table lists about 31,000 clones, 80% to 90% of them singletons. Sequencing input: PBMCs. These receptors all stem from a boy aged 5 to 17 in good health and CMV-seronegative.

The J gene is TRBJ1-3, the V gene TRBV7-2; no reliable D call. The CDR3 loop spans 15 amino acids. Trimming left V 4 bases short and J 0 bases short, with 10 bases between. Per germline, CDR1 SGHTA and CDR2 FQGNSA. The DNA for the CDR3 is TGTGCCAGCAGCTGGCTCGATGTCTCTGGAAACACCATATATTTT. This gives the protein CASSWLDVSGNTIYF.

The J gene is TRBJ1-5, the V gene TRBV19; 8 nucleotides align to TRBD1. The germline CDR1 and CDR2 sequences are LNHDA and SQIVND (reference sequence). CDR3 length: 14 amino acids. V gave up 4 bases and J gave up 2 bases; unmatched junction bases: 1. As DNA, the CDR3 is TGTGCCAGTAGTACGACAGGGGGCAATCAGCCCCAGCATTTT. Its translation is CASSTTGGNQPQHF. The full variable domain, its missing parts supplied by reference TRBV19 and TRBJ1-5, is DGGITQSPKYLFRKEGQNVTLSCEQNLNHDAMYWYRQDPGQGLRLIYYSQIVNDFQKGDIAEGYSVSREKKESFPLTVTSAQKNPTAFYLCASSTTGGNQPQHFGDGTRLSIL.

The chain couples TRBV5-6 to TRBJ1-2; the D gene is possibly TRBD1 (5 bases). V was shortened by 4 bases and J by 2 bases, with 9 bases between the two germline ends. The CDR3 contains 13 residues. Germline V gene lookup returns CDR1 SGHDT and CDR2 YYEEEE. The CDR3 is CASSRWGNYGYTF. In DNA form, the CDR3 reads TGTGCCAGCAGCCGCTGGGGCAACTATGGCTACACCTTC. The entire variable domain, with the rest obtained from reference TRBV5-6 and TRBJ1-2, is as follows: DAGVTQSPTHLIKTRGQQVTLRCSPKSGHDTVSWYQQALGQGPQFIFQYYEEEERQRGNFPDRFSGHQFPNYSSELNVNALLLGDSALYLCASSRWGNYGYTFGSGTRLTVV.

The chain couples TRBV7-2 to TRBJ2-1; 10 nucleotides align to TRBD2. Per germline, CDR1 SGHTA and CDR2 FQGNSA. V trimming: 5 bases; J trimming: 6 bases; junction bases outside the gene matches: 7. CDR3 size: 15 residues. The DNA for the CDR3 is TGTGCCAGCAGCGAAAGCGGGGGGGCCGCCAATGAGCAGTTCTTC. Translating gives CASSESGGAANEQFF.

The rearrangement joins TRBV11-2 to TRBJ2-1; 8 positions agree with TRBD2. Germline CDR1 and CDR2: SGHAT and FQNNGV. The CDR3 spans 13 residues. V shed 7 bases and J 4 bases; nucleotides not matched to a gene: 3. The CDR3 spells CASTPGGYNEQFF. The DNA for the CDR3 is TGTGCCAGCACCCCGGGAGGGTACAATGAGCAGTTCTTC. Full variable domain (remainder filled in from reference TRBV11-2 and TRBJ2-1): EAGVAQSPRYKIIEKRQSVAFWCNPISGHATLYWYQQILGQGPKLLIQFQNNGVVDDSQLPKDRFSAERLKGVDSTLKIQPAKLEDSAVYLCASTPGGYNEQFFGPGTRLTVL.

CDR3: CASSYSGAYEQYF. CDR3 in DNA: TGTGCCAGCAGTTATAGCGGGGCTTACGAGCAGTACTTC. The gene calls are TRBV6-5 and TRBJ2-7; 8 bases fit TRBD2. V lost 3 bases, J lost 4 bases, and 2 bases stayed unmatched. This CDR3 spans 13 amino acids. Germline V gene lookup returns CDR1 MNHEY and CDR2 SVGAGI.

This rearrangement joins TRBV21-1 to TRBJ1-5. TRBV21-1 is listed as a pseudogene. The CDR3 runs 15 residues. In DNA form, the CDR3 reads TGTGCCAGCTGGCAGAGGGATCTGAGCAATCAGCCCCAGCATTTT. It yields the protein CASWQRDLSNQPQHF.

The CDR3 DNA reads TGTGCCAGCAGCCAGTGGGTCCCCGTGGCGGGGTTGAGAAAGACCCAGTACTTC. Encoded protein: CASSQWVPVAGLRKTQYF. V and J are TRBV14 and TRBJ2-5; D possibly corresponds to TRBD2 (6 bases). V lost 3 bases, J lost 6 bases, and 26 bases lay in between. The length of the CDR3 is 18 residues. Germline V gene lookup returns CDR1 SGHDN and CDR2 FVKESK.

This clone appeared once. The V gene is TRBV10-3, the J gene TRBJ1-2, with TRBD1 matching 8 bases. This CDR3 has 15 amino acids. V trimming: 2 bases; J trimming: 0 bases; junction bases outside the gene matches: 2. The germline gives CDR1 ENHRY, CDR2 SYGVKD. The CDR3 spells CAISEPDRANYGYTF. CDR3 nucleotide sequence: TGTGCCATCAGTGAGCCGGACAGGGCTAACTATGGCTACACCTTC.

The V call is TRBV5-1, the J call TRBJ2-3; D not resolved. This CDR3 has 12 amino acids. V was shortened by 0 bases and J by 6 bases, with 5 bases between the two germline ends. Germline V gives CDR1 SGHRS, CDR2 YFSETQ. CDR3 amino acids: CASSLDRDTQYF. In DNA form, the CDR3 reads TGCGCCAGCAGCTTGGACCGGGATACGCAGTATTTT.

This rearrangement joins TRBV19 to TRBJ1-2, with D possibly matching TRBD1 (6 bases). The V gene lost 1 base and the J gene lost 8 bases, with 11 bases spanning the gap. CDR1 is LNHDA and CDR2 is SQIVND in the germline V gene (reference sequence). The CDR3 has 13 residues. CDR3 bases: TGTGCCAGTAGTATAGCACAGGGTCAAGGCTACACCTTC. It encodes CASSIAQGQGYTF.

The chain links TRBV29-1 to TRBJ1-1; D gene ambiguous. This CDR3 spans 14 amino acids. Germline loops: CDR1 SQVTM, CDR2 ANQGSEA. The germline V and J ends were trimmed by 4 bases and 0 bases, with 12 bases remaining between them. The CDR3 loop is CSVVGRHLNTEAFF. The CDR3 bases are TGCAGCGTTGTGGGCAGACACTTGAACACTGAAGCTTTCTTT. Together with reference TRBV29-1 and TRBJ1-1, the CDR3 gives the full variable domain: SAVISQKPSRDICQRGTSLTIQCQVDSQVTMMFWYRQQPGQSLTLIATANQGSEATYESGFVIDKFPISRPNLTFSTLTVSNMSPEDSSIYLCSVVGRHLNTEAFFGQGTRLTVV.

DNA of the CDR3: TGCGCCAGCAGTGAGTCGAGGGCAGGCGGAAACACCATATATTTT. This sequence encodes CASSESRAGGNTIYF. This chain links TRBV10-2 with TRBJ1-3; no reliable D call. V was shortened by 0 bases and J by 4 bases, with 10 bases between the two germline ends. Germline lookup yields CDR1 WSHSY and CDR2 SAAADI. The CDR3 totals 15 residues.

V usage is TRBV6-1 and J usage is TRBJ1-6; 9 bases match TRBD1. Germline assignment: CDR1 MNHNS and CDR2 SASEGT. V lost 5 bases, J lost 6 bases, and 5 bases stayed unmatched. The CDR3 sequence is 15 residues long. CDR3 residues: CASSTGTGSNSPLHF. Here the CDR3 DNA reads TGTGCCAGCAGTACCGGGACAGGGTCTAATTCACCCCTCCACTTT.

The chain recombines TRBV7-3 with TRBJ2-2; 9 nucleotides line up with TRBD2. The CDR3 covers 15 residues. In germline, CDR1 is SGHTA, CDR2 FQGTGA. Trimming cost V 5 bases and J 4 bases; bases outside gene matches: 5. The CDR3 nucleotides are TGTGCCAGCAGCGACCATAGCGGGAGCACCGGGGAGCTGTTTTTT. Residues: CASSDHSGSTGELFF.

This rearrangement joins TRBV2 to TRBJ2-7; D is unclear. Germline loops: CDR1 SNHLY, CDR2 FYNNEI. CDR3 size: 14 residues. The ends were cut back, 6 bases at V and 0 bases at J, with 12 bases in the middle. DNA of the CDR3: TGTGCCAGCAGAGTGACGGAGAGCTCCTACGAGCAGTACTTC. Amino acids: CASRVTESSYEQYF.

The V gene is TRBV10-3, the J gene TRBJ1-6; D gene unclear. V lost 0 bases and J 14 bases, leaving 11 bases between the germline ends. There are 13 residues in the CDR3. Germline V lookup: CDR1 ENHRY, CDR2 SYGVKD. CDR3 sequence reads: CAISESGSPSLHF. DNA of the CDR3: TGTGCCATCAGTGAGTCGGGCAGTCCGTCCCTCCACTTT.

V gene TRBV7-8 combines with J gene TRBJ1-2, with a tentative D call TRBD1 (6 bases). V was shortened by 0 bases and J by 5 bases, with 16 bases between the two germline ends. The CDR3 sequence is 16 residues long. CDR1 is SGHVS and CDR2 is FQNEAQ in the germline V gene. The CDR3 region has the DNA TGTGCCAGCAGCTTAGCAGAACAGGGATCCCATTATGGCTACACCTTC. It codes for CASSLAEQGSHYGYTF.

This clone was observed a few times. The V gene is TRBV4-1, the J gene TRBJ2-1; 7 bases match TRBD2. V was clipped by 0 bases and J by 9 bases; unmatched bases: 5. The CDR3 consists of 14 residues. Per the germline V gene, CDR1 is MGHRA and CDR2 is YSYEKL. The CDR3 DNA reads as TGCGCCAGCAGCCAAGAAACAGCGGGGTTTGAGCAGTTCTTC. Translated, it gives CASSQETAGFEQFF.

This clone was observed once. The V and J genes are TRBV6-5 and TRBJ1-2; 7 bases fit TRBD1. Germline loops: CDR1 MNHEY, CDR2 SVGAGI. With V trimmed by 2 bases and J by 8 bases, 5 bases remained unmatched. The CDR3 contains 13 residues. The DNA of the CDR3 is TGTGCCAGCAGTTACAGGGGGCATGACGGCTACACCTTC. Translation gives CASSYRGHDGYTF.

The CDR3 reads CASSRGQGDTQYF. As DNA, the CDR3 is TGTGCCAGCTCCAGGGGGCAGGGAGATACGCAGTATTTT. The rearrangement uses TRBV25-1 and TRBJ2-3; 8 bases fit TRBD1. CDR3 size: 13 residues. Per the germline V gene, CDR1 is MGHDK and CDR2 is SYGVNS. The J segment lost 5 bases and the V segment lost 8 bases, leaving 6 bases of the junction unmatched.

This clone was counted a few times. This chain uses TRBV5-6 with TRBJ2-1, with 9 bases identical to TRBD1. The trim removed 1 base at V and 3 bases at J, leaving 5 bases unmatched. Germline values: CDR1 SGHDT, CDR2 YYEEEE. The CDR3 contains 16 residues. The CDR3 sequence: CASSLIRDRDYNEQFF. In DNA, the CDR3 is TGTGCCAGCAGCTTGATCCGGGACAGGGACTACAATGAGCAGTTCTTC. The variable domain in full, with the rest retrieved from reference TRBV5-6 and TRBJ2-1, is DAGVTQSPTHLIKTRGQQVTLRCSPKSGHDTVSWYQQALGQGPQFIFQYYEEEERQRGNFPDRFSGHQFPNYSSELNVNALLLGDSALYLCASSLIRDRDYNEQFFGPGTRLTVL.

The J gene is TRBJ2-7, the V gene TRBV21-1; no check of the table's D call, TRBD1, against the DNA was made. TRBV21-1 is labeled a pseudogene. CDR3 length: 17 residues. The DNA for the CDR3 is TGTGCCAGCAGCACAAAAGAATACAGGGGCCTGGACCACGGGCAGTACTTC. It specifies CASSTKEYRGLDHGQYF.

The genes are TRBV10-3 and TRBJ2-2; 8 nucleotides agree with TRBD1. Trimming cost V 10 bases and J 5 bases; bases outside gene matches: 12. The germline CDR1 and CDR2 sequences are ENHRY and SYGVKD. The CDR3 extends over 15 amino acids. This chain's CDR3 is CATTDRGMGTGELFF. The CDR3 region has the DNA TGTGCCACCACCGACAGGGGAATGGGAACCGGGGAGCTGTTTTTT.

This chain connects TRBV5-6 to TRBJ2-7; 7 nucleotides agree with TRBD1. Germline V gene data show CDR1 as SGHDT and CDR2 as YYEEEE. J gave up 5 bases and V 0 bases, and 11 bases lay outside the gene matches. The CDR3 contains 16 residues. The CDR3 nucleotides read TGTGCCAGCAGCTTGGCCGAGTACAGGGGCAGTAACGAGCAGTACTTC. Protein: CASSLAEYRGSNEQYF.

CDR3: CAIVGGITYEQYF. CDR3 coding DNA: TGCGCTATAGTGGGGGGTATCACCTACGAGCAGTACTTC. The chain joins TRBV23-1 to TRBJ2-7; D possibly corresponds to TRBD2 (6 bases). TRBV23-1 is given ORF status, its function remaining uncertain. This CDR3 is built from 13 residues.